The 3 T cell receptor beta chains below all came from one sample that was sequenced in a study of OX40 agonist ivuxolimab in advanced cancers. Method: immunoSEQ multiplex PCR; TCRdb's copy keeps in-frame clones and lacks some. The sample consists of about 24,000 clones, less than 90% of them appearing once. Sequences were derived from CD4+ or CD8+ T cells sorted from blood, sampled in a trial of the OX40 agonist ivuxolimab. These receptors were taken from an adult with an advanced solid tumor such as melanoma, head and neck, liver or kidney cancer.

This sequence joins TRBV11-2 and TRBJ2-7, with D unclear. Germline values: CDR1 SGHAT, CDR2 FQNNGV. V lost 3 bases and J 6 bases, leaving 6 bases between the germline ends. This CDR3 spans 11 amino acids. CDR3 nucleotides: TGTGCCAGCAGCTTTTATTCCGAGCAGTACTTC. Translating it yields CASSFYSEQYF.

V is TRBV5-8 and J is TRBJ2-7; 9 nucleotides line up with TRBD1. CDR1 SGHTS and CDR2 YDEGEE come from the germline V gene. After removal of 4 bases from V and 6 bases from J, the junction contained 2 bases not matched to a gene. This CDR3 is built from 12 residues. CDR3: CASSLTGGEQYF. In nucleotides, the CDR3 is TGTGCCAGCAGCCTGACAGGGGGCGAGCAGTACTTC.

CDR3 protein: CASSYQAYYEQYF. The CDR3 DNA is TGTGCCAGCAGTTACCAAGCCTACTACGAGCAGTACTTC. The rearrangement links TRBV6-5 to TRBJ2-7; D call uncertain. Germline lookup yields CDR1 MNHEY and CDR2 SVGAGI. V lost 2 bases to trimming and J lost 3 bases, with 8 bases between them. CDR3 length: 13 residues.